The present TCR beta chain was sequenced within a study of beta chain features in type 1 diabetes. Study as a whole: Examination covered 107,917,701 sorted cells spanning all samples.

The CDR3 length is 13 residues. Per the germline V gene, CDR1 is SGHTA and CDR2 is FQGNSA. With 4 bases clipped from V and 3 bases from J, the junction kept 3 bases outside the gene matches. Reverse transcribing all isolated RNA meant expressed TCRB transcripts were sequenced. Repertoires were generated with immunoSEQ multiplex PCR, while TCRdb's copy carries only in-frame clones and drops some. The sample holds 500,000 to 800,000 clones, roughly 12% seen once. Study observations and caveats: Patients' naive, central memory and Treg TCRB repertoires seemed closer to one another than those of healthy donors. There were fewer insertions and more deletions at the VDJ junctions of type 1 diabetes patients. Among all four CD4+ subsets, Type 1 diabetes patients had TCRB CDR3s that were moderately but significantly shorter.

This clone was observed a few times. The antigen is not known. The sample comprised naive CD4+ T cells from blood. The receptor's source is a man in his thirties or forties with type 1 diabetes. V and J are TRBV7-2 and TRBJ2-7, with 7 bases lining up with TRBD1. CDR3 loop: CASSSTGYYEQYF. The DNA for the CDR3 is TGTGCCAGCAGCTCGACAGGGTACTACGAGCAGTACTTC. The full variable domain, in which reference TRBV7-2 and TRBJ2-7 provide the parts outside the CDR3, is GAGVSQSPSNKVTEKGKDVELRCDPISGHTALYWYRQSLGQGLEFLIYFQGNSAPDKSGLPSDRFSAERTGGSVSTLTIQRTQQEDSAVYLCASSSTGYYEQYFGPGTRLTVT.